This TCR beta chain was captured by sequencing in a study of T cell responses to AZD1222 COVID-19 vaccine. Assay: immunoSEQ multiplex PCR; the TCRdb copy retains only in-frame clones and omits some. The sample has 50,000 to 65,000 clones, 81% seen once. V lost 3 bases and J lost 5, with 5 bases in between. Germline assignment: CDR1 ENHRY and CDR2 SYGVKD. The CDR3 totals 11 residues. This receptor was identified in an adult who received the AZD1222 COVID-19 vaccine. Sequencing was performed on peripheral blood, taken 28 days after the second AZD1222 dose. This chain links TRBV10-3 with TRBJ2-7; D unclear. For the CDR3, the DNA is TGTGCCATCAGTGATGCGGACGAGCAGTACTTC. This codes for CAISDADEQYF.